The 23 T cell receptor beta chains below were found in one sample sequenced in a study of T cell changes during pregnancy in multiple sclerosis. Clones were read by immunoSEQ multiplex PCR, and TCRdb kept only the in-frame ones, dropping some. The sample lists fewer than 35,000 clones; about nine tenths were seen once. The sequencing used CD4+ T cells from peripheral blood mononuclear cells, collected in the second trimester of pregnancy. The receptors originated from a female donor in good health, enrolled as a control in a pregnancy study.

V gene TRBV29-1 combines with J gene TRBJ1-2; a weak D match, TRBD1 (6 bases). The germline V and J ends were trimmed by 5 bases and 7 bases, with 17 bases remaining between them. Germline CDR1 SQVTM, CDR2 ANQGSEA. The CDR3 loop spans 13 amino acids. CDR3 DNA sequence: TGCAGCGTTTTCAGGCAGGGGTGGGTTGGCTACACCTTC. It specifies CSVFRQGWVGYTF.

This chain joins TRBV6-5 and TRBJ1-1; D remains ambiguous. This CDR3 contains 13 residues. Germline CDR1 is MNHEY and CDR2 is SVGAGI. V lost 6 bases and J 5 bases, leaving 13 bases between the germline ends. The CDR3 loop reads CASSLEEGTEAFF. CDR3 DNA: TGTGCCAGCAGCCTCGAGGAGGGTACTGAAGCTTTCTTT.

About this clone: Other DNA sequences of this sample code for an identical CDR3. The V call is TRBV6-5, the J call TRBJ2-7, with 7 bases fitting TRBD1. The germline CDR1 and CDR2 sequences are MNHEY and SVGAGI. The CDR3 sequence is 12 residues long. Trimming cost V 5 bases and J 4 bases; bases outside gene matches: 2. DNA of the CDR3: TGTGCCAGCAGTCCACAGGGGTACGAGCAGTACTTC. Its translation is CASSPQGYEQYF.

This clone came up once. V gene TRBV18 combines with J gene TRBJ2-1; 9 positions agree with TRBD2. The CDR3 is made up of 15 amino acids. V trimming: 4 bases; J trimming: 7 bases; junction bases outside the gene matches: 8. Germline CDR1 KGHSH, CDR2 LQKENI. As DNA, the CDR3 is TGTGCCAGCTCACGAGAGGCTAGCGGGACGAATGAGCAGTTCTTC. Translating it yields CASSREASGTNEQFF.

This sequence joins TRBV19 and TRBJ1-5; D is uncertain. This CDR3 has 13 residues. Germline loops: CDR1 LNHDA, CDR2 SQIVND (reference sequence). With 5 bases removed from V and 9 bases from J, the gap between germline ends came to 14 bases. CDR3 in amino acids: CASSPGSSGPQHF. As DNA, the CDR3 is TGTGCCAGTAGTCCTGGATCCTCGGGGCCCCAGCATTTT.

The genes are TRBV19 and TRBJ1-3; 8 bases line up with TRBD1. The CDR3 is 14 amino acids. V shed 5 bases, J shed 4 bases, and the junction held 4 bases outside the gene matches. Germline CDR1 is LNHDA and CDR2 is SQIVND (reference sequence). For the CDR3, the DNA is TGTGCCAGTAGTCTACAGGGGGGAGGAAACACCATATATTTT. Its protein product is CASSLQGGGNTIYF.

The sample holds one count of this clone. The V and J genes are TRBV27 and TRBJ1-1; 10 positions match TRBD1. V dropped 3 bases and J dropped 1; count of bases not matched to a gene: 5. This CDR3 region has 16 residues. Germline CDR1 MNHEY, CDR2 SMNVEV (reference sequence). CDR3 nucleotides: TGTGCCAGCAGTTTTTGGGACAGGGGCCCGAACACTGAAGCTTTCTTT. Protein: CASSFWDRGPNTEAFF.

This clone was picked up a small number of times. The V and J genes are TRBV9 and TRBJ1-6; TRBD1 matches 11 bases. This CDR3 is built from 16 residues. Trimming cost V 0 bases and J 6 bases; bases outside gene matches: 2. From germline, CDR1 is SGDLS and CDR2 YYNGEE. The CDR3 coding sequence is TGTGCCAGCAGCGTAGAAGGGACAGGGGGTAATTCACCCCTCCACTTT. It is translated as CASSVEGTGGNSPLHF.

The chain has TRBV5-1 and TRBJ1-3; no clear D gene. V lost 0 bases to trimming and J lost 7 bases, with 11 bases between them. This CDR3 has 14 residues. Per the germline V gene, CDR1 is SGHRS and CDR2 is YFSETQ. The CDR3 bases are TGCGCCAGCAGCTTGGTGGCATCGATGAACACCATATATTTT. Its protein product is CASSLVASMNTIYF.

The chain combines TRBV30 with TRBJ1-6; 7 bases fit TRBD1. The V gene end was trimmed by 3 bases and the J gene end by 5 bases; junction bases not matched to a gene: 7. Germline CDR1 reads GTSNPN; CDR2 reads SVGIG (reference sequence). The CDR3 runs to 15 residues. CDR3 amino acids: CAWRAPGQHNSPLHF. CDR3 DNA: TGTGCCTGGAGGGCCCCGGGACAGCATAATTCACCCCTCCACTTT. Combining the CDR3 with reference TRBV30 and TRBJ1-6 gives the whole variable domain SQTIHQWPATLVQPVGSPLSLECTVEGTSNPNLYWYRQAAGRGLQLLFYSVGIGQISSEVPQNLSASRPQDRQFILSSKKLLLSDSGFYLCAWRAPGQHNSPLHFGNGTRLTVT.

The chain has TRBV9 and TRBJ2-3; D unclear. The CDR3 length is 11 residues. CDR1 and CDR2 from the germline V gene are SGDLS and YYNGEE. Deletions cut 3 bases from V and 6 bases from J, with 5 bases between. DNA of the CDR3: TGTGCCAGCAGCGCCAGTGATACGCAGTATTTT. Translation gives CASSASDTQYF.

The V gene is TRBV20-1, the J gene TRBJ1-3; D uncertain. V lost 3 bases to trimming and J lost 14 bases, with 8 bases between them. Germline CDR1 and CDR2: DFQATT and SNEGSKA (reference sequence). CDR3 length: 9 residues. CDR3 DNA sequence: TGCAGTGCTAGGGACTCCCTATATTTT. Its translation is CSARDSLYF.

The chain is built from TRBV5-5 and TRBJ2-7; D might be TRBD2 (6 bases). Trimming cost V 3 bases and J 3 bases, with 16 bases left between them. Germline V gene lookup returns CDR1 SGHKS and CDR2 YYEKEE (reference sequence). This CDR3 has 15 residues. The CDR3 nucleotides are TGTGCCAGCAGCTGGGAGGCCTACAAGATCTACGAGCAGTACTTC. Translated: CASSWEAYKIYEQYF.

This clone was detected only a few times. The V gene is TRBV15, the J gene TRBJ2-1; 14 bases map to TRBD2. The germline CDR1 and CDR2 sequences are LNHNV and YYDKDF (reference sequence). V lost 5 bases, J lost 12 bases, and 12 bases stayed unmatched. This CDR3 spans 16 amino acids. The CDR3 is CATSSSGLAGVMGQFF. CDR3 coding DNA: TGTGCCACCAGCTCCTCGGGACTAGCGGGAGTTATGGGGCAGTTCTTC.

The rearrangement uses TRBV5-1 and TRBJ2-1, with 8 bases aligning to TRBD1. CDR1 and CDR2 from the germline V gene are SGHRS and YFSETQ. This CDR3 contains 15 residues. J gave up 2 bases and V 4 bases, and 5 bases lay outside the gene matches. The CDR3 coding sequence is TGCGCCAGCAGCGCGACAGGGGTTACCTACAATGAGCAGTTCTTC. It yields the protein CASSATGVTYNEQFF.

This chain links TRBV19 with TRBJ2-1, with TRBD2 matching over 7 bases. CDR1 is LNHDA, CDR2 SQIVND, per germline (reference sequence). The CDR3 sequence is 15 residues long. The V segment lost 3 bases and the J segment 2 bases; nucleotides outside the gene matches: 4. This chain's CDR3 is CASSITLATYNEQFF. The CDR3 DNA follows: TGTGCCAGTAGTATTACACTAGCGACCTACAATGAGCAGTTCTTC.

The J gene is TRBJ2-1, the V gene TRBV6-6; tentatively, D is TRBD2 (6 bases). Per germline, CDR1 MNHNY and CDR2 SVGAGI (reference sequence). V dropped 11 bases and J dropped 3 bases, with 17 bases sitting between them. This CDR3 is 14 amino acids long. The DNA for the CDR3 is TGTGCCGGTAAGGCGGGGCCGGTCTACAATGAGCAGTTCTTC. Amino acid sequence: CAGKAGPVYNEQFF.

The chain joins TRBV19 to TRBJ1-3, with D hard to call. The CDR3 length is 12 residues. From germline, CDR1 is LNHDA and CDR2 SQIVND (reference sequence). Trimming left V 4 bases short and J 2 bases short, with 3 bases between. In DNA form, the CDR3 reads TGTGCCAGTAGTAGGCCTGGAAACACCATATATTTT. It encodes CASSRPGNTIYF. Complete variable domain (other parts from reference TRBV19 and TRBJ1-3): DGGITQSPKYLFRKEGQNVTLSCEQNLNHDAMYWYRQDPGQGLRLIYYSQIVNDFQKGDIAEGYSVSREKKESFPLTVTSAQKNPTAFYLCASSRPGNTIYFGEGSWLTVV.

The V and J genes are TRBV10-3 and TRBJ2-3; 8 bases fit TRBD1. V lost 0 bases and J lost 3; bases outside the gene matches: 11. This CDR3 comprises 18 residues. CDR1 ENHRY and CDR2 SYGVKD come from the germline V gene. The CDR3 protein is CAISESIGQGATTDTQYF. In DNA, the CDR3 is TGTGCCATCAGTGAGTCGATAGGTCAGGGGGCAACTACAGATACGCAGTATTTT.

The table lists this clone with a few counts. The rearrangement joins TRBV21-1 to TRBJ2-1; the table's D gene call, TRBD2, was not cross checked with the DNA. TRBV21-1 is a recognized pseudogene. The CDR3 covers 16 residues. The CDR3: CASSSDSGRVVHEQFF. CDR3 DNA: TGTGCCAGCAGCAGTGATAGCGGGAGGGTTGTTCATGAGCAGTTCTTC.

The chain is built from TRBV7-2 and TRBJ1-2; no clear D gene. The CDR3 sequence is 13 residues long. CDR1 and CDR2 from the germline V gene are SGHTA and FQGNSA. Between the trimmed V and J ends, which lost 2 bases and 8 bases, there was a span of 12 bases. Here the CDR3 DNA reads TGTGCCAGCAGCTTATATACGGGGATAGGCTACACCTTC. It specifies CASSLYTGIGYTF.

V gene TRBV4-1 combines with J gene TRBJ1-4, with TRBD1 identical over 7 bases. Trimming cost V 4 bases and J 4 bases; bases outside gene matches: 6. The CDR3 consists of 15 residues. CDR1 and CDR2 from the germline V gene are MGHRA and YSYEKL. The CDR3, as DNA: TGCGCCAGCAGCCGCCTACAGGGGAATAATGAAAAACTGTTTTTT. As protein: CASSRLQGNNEKLFF.

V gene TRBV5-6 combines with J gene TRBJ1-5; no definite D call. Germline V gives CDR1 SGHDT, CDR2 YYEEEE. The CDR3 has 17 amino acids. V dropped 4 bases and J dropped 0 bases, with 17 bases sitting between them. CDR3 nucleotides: TGTGCCAGCAGCAATTATACGGGGTTTTATAGCAATCAGCCCCAGCATTTT. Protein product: CASSNYTGFYSNQPQHF.